This TCR beta chain was documented in a study of blood T cell repertoires in COVID-19 (TCRdb year 2020). As for the study more broadly: Samples from collaborators originated in the United States, Italy and Spain and spanned both the acute and convalescent phases of COVID-19. The prospective study material was composed of cDNA or gDNA derived from T cells, B-cell-depleted T cells, or PBMCs. The dataset comprised deeply sampled blood TCRbeta repertoires from subjects exposed to, actively infected with, or recovered from COVID-19. The repertoires were made available in a free public database intended to serve as a resource for research on the immune response to SARS-CoV-2. Samples came from the ongoing ImmuneRACE study (first 160 participants) plus 1,254 subjects from 6 global collaborators. The sample metadata nearly always contained a de-identified subject ID, COVID-19 status, age in years and sex. HLA class I and class II types, where available, came from metadata supplied by the sample provider rather than from assay-based typing.

For CDR1 and CDR2, the germline V gene lists MGHRA and YSYEKL. Spanning cysteine to phenylalanine, the CDR3 consists of 17 amino acids. Kept here is only the CDR3 DNA, which spans 51 bases and is read in frame from base 1. V is pared back by 4 bases and J by 7 bases, with 23 bases lying between the germline termini. TCRbeta CDR3 regions were amplified from genomic DNA by means of the immunoSEQ Assay, a bias-controlled multiplex PCR. The study's own analysis went as follows. The number of nucleated cells in each sample was estimated by amplification of reference gene primers within the assay. To quantify the absolute abundance of each unique TCRbeta CDR3 rearrangement, sequence reads were collapsed and filtered. For each sample, productive Simpson clonality was calculated as the square root of Simpson's diversity index over productive rearrangements. TCRdb stores this immuneACCESS table with in-frame sequences only. Part of the clones is absent; in the studies checked, under half of the shortfall reflects unresolved V genes, and no reason is known for the rest. D and trimming come from the DNA, and the V and J calls and clone size come from that table. In this sample the table shows hundreds of thousands of clones, around nine tenths of which occur a single time. Roughly 1.4% of the sample is held by the ten biggest clonotypes.

Participants in the prospective study were aged about 18 to 89 years, lived in about two dozen United States geographic areas, and enrolled through a virtual design. Cohort assignment in the prospective study relied on participant-reported clinical history from a screening survey and a study questionnaire. Exposed participants were defined as having been in contact with someone with a PCR-confirmed or clinician-diagnosed COVID-19 case within 2 weeks of study entry. Each participant in the prospective study had whole blood, serum and a nasopharyngeal or oropharyngeal swab collected by mobile phlebotomists. Participants in the prospective study had the option to provide additional blood draws and questionnaires over an approximately 2-month period. Before DNA extraction, prospective study blood samples were shipped either frozen or at room temperature. A note on this clone: What this receptor recognizes is not known. Base qualities are not provided; no much larger clone lies one nucleotide away.

Here is what the overall study found, with its caveats: How much clinical and demographic metadata was included differed by source and by participant, and the metadata was provided uncurated.

The TCR comes from a woman aged 18 to 35 who had been exposed to COVID-19. The chain is made from TRBV4-1 and TRBJ1-5, and perhaps TRBD1 as D gene, on 5 matching bases. The specimen sequenced was PBMCs or T cells enriched from blood (not recorded which). The CDR3 protein: CASSPSGIRGSGQPQHF. The nucleotide sequence reads as follows: TGCGCCAGCAGCCCGAGTGGAATTCGGGGGTCCGGACAGCCCCAGCATTTT.